Below, 8 T cell receptor beta chains from the same sample are listed, as sequenced in a study of post-analysis software for immune sequencing data. What these receptors recognize is not known. Libraries were made from TCR beta cDNA, and they carried unique molecular identifiers. TCRdb called the PCR reads again in MiXCR, with one record for every CDR3 protein. The table includes about 560,000 distinct CDR3 sequences, 44% detected once. Regarding the study as a whole: The study found TRBV5-6, TRBV5-1 and TRBV20-1 among about five TRBV segments more frequent in patients than controls.

Sequencing used blood. These TCRs come from a girl aged 5-17 years with multiple sclerosis.

The sample holds a few counts of this clonotype. The CDR3 is CASSPLVGGRETQYF. For the CDR3, the DNA is TGTGCCAGCAGTCCCCTTGTGGGGGGGCGAGAGACCCAGTACTTC. The chain couples TRBV6-5 to TRBJ2-5; tentative D call: TRBD2 (7 bases). The V end was cut by 5 bases, the J end by 4 bases, with 17 bases between. Looked up from germline, CDR1 is MNHEY and CDR2 is SVGAGI. The CDR3 length is 15 residues.

The rearrangement joins TRBV11-2 to TRBJ1-1; 8 bases fit TRBD1. The CDR3 has 14 residues. Trimming at V came to 3 bases and at J to 6 bases, leaving 6 bases not matched to a gene. Germline values: CDR1 SGHAT, CDR2 FQNNGV. CDR3 nucleotide sequence: TGTGCCAGCAGCTTGCCTACGGGACAGGCTGAAGCTTTCTTT. Amino acid sequence: CASSLPTGQAEAFF.

CDR3 in DNA: TGCAGCGTTGAAGGGACTGGTGGCTACACCTTC. Translation: CSVEGTGGYTF. The chain uses TRBV29-1 and TRBJ1-2; D remains ambiguous. The CDR3 sequence is 11 residues long. The germline gives CDR1 SQVTM, CDR2 ANQGSEA. Trimming stripped 1 base from V and 7 bases from J, with 7 bases between.

This clonotype was detected a few times. This chain connects TRBV7-9 to TRBJ2-5; the D gene is possibly TRBD1 (6 bases). The CDR3 consists of 15 residues. In germline, CDR1 is SEHNR, CDR2 FQNEAQ (reference sequence). The V end was cut by 3 bases, the J end by 1 base, with 12 bases between. The CDR3 DNA follows: TGTGCCAGCAGCTTCCACAGGGTCTCCCAAGAGACCCAGTACTTC. Residues: CASSFHRVSQETQYF.

The chain combines TRBV12-3 or TRBV12-4 with TRBJ1-6; the match to TRBD1 covers 9 bases. After removal of 6 bases from V and 12 bases from J, the junction contained 15 bases not matched to a gene. The CDR3 extends over 16 amino acids. The CDR3 reads CASSPGGGQGRGPLHF. CDR3 sequence (DNA): TGTGCCAGCAGCCCAGGGGGAGGACAGGGGCGGGGACCCCTCCACTTT.

This clonotype has at least ten counts. The rearrangement links TRBV12-3 or TRBV12-4 to TRBJ2-4, with D maybe TRBD2 (6 bases). V shed 8 bases and J shed 7 bases, with 15 bases lying between them. CDR3 length: 13 residues. CDR3 in DNA: TGTGCCAGCGGACTATCGAGCCTTAACATTCAGTACTTC. Translated, it gives CASGLSSLNIQYF.

This chain joins TRBV12-3 or TRBV12-4 and TRBJ2-3, with D perhaps TRBD1 (5 bases). The CDR3 covers 14 residues. The V and J ends lost 5 bases and 2 bases respectively, with 11 bases between them. CDR3 region: CASSPQGLTDTQYF. CDR3 sequence (DNA): TGTGCCAGCAGTCCCCAGGGTCTCACAGATACGCAGTATTTT.

This clonotype was seen many times. The rearrangement links TRBV5-1 to TRBJ1-1, with D perhaps matching TRBD1 (5 bases). V was cut by 0 bases and J by 2 bases, with 8 bases left in between. Germline V gene data show CDR1 as SGHRS and CDR2 as YFSETQ. The CDR3 runs 14 residues. The CDR3 sequence: CASSLGGLNTEAFF. The DNA for the CDR3 is TGCGCCAGCAGCTTGGGGGGCCTTAACACTGAAGCTTTCTTT. The full variable domain, with the rest looked up from reference TRBV5-1 and TRBJ1-1, is KAGVTQTPRYLIKTRGQQVTLSCSPISGHRSVSWYQQTPGQGLQFLFEYFSETQRNKGNFPGRFSGRQFSNSRSEMNVSTLELGDSALYLCASSLGGLNTEAFFGQGTRLTVV.